This passage covers 20 T cell receptor beta chains from one sample sequenced in a study of T-cell reconstitution after alpha-beta-depleted transplantation in children. It was with unique molecular identifiers that the TCRbeta library was prepared. Via MiXCR, TCRdb re-called the PCR reads, giving one row per CDR3 protein. This sample has about 540,000 distinct CDR3 sequences; around 16% occur once, and the top ten carry 2.5% to 3.5%. The specimen comprised PBMCs from the stem cell graft donor, sampled from the stem cell graft. These receptors all stem from a human donor who donated a stem cell graft to a child with acute lymphoblastic leukemia.

This clonotype was counted between two and nine times. This chain connects TRBV3-1 to TRBJ2-7, with D tentatively TRBD1 (6 bases). The length of the CDR3 is 15 residues. Trimming took 4 bases from V and 0 from J, leaving 13 bases between them. Germline V gene data show CDR1 as LGHDT and CDR2 as YNNKEL (reference sequence). The CDR3 DNA reads TGTGCCAGCAGCCTGGGGGCAGGGACCTCCTACGAGCAGTACTTC. This translates into CASSLGAGTSYEQYF.

This clonotype was seen ten or more times. The chain couples TRBV27 to TRBJ1-2; D call uncertain. In germline, CDR1 is MNHEY, CDR2 SMNVEV (reference sequence). The CDR3 covers 11 residues. Trimming stripped 6 bases from V and 5 bases from J, with 7 bases between. The CDR3 is CASSGSYGYTF. Here the CDR3 DNA reads TGTGCCAGCAGCGGCTCGTATGGCTACACCTTC.

This clonotype was counted a few times. The chain combines TRBV6-5 with TRBJ2-7; 9 nucleotides align to TRBD1. The CDR3 covers 18 residues. From germline, CDR1 is MNHEY and CDR2 SVGAGI. V trimming: 0 bases; J trimming: 5 bases; junction bases outside the gene matches: 14. Here the CDR3 reads CASSYSIRDRAMNHEQYF. Here the CDR3 DNA reads TGTGCCAGCAGTTACTCAATTCGGGACAGGGCGATGAACCACGAGCAGTACTTC.

This clonotype was counted between two and nine times. The rearrangement uses TRBV20-1 and TRBJ2-3; TRBD2 matches 8 bases. The CDR3 sequence is 16 residues long. Germline trimming cut 4 bases from V and 6 bases from J; bases unmatched to any gene: 15. Per germline, CDR1 DFQATT and CDR2 SNEGSKA (reference sequence). The CDR3, as DNA: TGCAGTGCTATAAGGCCGGGACTAGTATCGGGGGATACGCAGTATTTT. Translation: CSAIRPGLVSGDTQYF.

This clonotype has only a few counts. The chain uses TRBV15 and TRBJ2-3, with D hard to call. Germline assignment: CDR1 LNHNV and CDR2 YYDKDF (reference sequence). CDR3 size: 14 residues. The ends were cut back, 0 bases at V and 6 bases at J, with 10 bases in the middle. The CDR3 region has the DNA TGTGCCACCAGCAGAGATATGTCCTCGGATACGCAGTATTTT. It is translated as CATSRDMSSDTQYF.

V usage is TRBV29-1 and J usage is TRBJ1-1; D is ambiguous. The CDR3 totals 11 residues. In germline, CDR1 is SQVTM, CDR2 ANQGSEA. Between the trimmed V and J ends, which lost 3 bases and 3 bases, there was a span of 5 bases. In DNA, the CDR3 is TGCAGCGTTGAGGAGTACACTGAAGCTTTCTTT. It encodes CSVEEYTEAFF.

The table lists this clonotype with a count of one. The J gene is TRBJ2-1, the V gene TRBV4-2; D unclear. With 0 bases removed from V and 15 bases from J, the gap between germline ends came to 18 bases. CDR3 length equals 14 residues. Germline values: CDR1 LGHNA, CDR2 YNFKEQ. The CDR3 reads CASSQDVQLHLGFF. The CDR3 bases are TGTGCCAGCAGCCAAGATGTTCAACTACACCTGGGGTTCTTC.

This clonotype showed up just a few times. The chain links TRBV25-1 to TRBJ2-7, with 9 bases aligning to TRBD1. The CDR3 loop spans 12 amino acids. Germline CDR1 reads MGHDK; CDR2 reads SYGVNS. V was pared by 10 bases and J by 6 bases, with 7 bases of the junction left unmatched. The CDR3, as DNA: TGTGCCACTGGACAGGGGTGGGGCGAGCAGTACTTC. This translates into CATGQGWGEQYF.

The chain uses TRBV5-1 and TRBJ2-3, with 8 bases that match TRBD1. Germline values: CDR1 SGHRS, CDR2 YFSETQ. The V and J ends lost 4 bases and 4 bases, in that order; junction bases with no gene match: 8. This CDR3 is 15 amino acids long. CDR3 loop: CASSPRTGWADTQYF. For the CDR3, the DNA is TGCGCCAGCAGCCCACGGACAGGGTGGGCAGATACGCAGTATTTT.

The rearrangement joins TRBV5-1 to TRBJ1-2; D ambiguous. Germline V gene sequence: CDR1 SGHRS, CDR2 YFSETQ. CDR3 length: 14 amino acids. V was clipped by 0 bases and J by 4 bases, with 10 bases between them. CDR3 in amino acids: CASSLDGSSYGYTF. DNA for the CDR3: TGCGCCAGCAGCTTGGACGGCTCTTCCTATGGCTACACCTTC.

The gene calls are TRBV6-1 and TRBJ2-1; D unclear. Germline V gene lookup returns CDR1 MNHNS and CDR2 SASEGT. The CDR3 runs to 15 residues. V shed 10 bases and J shed 5 bases, with 21 bases lying between them. The CDR3 DNA reads TGTGCCACAGAGAACCGGGCTGAGAGAGACAATGAGCAGTTCTTC. It codes for CATENRAERDNEQFF.

This clonotype has a single count. This rearrangement joins TRBV11-1 to TRBJ2-3; tentatively, D is TRBD2 (6 bases). V gave up 4 bases and J gave up 2 bases, with 16 bases separating them. There are 16 residues in the CDR3. The germline V gene encodes CDR1 SGHAT and CDR2 FQDESV (reference sequence). The CDR3 spells CASSSLVGGDTDTQYF. The CDR3 nucleotides are TGTGCCAGCAGCTCCCTGGTCGGCGGGGACACAGATACGCAGTATTTT.

This clonotype came up a few times. This sequence joins TRBV12-3 or TRBV12-4 and TRBJ1-2; D is perhaps TRBD1 (5 bases). The V gene lost 4 bases and the J gene lost 4 bases, with 16 bases spanning the gap. The CDR3 contains 15 residues. The DNA of the CDR3 is TGTGCCAGCAGTTATCCGACAGCTGCCCCCTATGGCTACACCTTC. It translates to CASSYPTAAPYGYTF.

The chain links TRBV20-1 to TRBJ1-5; no firm D call. CDR3 length: 12 amino acids. Trimming shortened V by 4 bases and J by 1 base, and 5 bases separated the two germline ends. CDR1 is DFQATT, CDR2 SNEGSKA, per germline (reference sequence). CDR3 protein: CSAKDSNQPQHF. The DNA for the CDR3 is TGCAGTGCTAAGGACAGCAATCAGCCCCAGCATTTT.

The chain combines TRBV20-1 with TRBJ2-2; 10 bases map to TRBD2. V was clipped by 6 bases and J by 7 bases; unmatched bases: 8. The length of the CDR3 is 14 residues. Looked up from germline, CDR1 is DFQATT and CDR2 is SNEGSKA (reference sequence). In DNA form, the CDR3 reads TGCAGTGCGAGGAAGCGGGAGGGCCTCGGGGAGCTGTTTTTT. This translates into CSARKREGLGELFF.

This clonotype was seen more than once but under ten times. This rearrangement joins TRBV5-1 to TRBJ2-1; D ambiguous. The V gene lost 4 bases and the J gene lost 10 bases, with 15 bases spanning the gap. The germline gives CDR1 SGHRS, CDR2 YFSETQ. This CDR3 spans 13 amino acids. CDR3 sequence (DNA): TGCGCCAGCAGCGGCCAAGAAAACCTCGAGCAGTTCTTC. It is translated as CASSGQENLEQFF.

This clonotype was detected only a few times. This chain joins TRBV11-2 and TRBJ1-2; perhaps TRBD1 as D (6 bases). CDR1 is SGHAT and CDR2 is FQNNGV in the germline V gene. The CDR3 consists of 13 residues. With 5 bases removed from V and 8 bases from J, the gap between germline ends came to 15 bases. The CDR3 DNA follows: TGTGCCAGCAGCCCGACAGGATCGCCCGGCTACACCTTC. Its protein is CASSPTGSPGYTF.

This clonotype appeared a few times. This chain connects TRBV9 to TRBJ1-1; no reliable D call. Trimming took 3 bases from V and 3 from J, leaving 18 bases between them. Germline V lookup: CDR1 SGDLS, CDR2 YYNGEE. This CDR3 is 16 amino acids long. In nucleotides, the CDR3 is TGTGCCAGCAGCGCCCCTCGGGGTTCTCTGGACACTGAAGCTTTCTTT. This translates into CASSAPRGSLDTEAFF.

The chain has TRBV12-3 or TRBV12-4 and TRBJ2-4; D not resolved. The ends were cut back, 8 bases at V and 6 bases at J, with 14 bases in the middle. This CDR3 comprises 13 residues. This chain's CDR3 is CASSDGSINIQYF. The CDR3, as DNA: TGTGCCAGCTCGGACGGATCCATAAACATTCAGTACTTC.

This clonotype has only one observation. The chain is built from TRBV7-8 and TRBJ1-5, with a tentative D call TRBD1 (6 bases). Between the trimmed V and J ends, which lost 1 base and 5 bases, there was a span of 12 bases. CDR1 and CDR2 (germline): SGHVS, FQNEAQ. The CDR3 totals 15 residues. The CDR3 here is CASSLGQGRHQPQHF. The CDR3 DNA is TGTGCCAGCAGCTTAGGGCAGGGGCGTCATCAGCCCCAGCATTTT.